This section outlines one TCR beta chain sequence together with its context. Its target is unknown. The data derive from a study of OX40 agonist ivuxolimab in advanced cancers. Findings and limits, study-wide: CD4+ T cells averaged fewer expanded clones than CD8+ T cells.

The CDR3 is made up of 13 amino acids. Germline V CDR1 and CDR2: SGHNT, YYREEE (reference sequence). The junction had 4 bases not matched to a gene; V was cut back by 4 bases and J by 4 bases. The table came from immunoSEQ multiplex PCR; TCRdb's copy has only in-frame clones and leaves some out. The sample includes some 67,000 clones, about 87% seen only once; the top ten take over 0.55%. This chain links TRBV5-4 with TRBJ1-2; TRBD1 aligns across 7 bases. Specimen: CD4+ or CD8+ T cells sorted from blood, collected in a trial of the OX40 agonist ivuxolimab. This receptor was taken from an adult with an advanced solid tumor such as melanoma, head and neck, liver or kidney cancer. CDR3 region: CASSPGTAYGYTF. The CDR3 DNA reads TGTGCCAGCAGCCCGGGGACAGCCTATGGCTACACCTTC.